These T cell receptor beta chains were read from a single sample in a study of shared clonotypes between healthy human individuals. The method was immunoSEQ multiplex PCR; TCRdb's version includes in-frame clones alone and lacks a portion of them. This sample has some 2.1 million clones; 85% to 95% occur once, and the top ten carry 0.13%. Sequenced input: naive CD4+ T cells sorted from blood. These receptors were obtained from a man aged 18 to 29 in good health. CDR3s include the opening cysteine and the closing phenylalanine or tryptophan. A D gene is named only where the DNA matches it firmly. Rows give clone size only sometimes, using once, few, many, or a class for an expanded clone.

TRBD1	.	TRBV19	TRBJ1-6	TGTGCCAGTAGTATTGAGACAGGGGATTCACCCCTCCACTTT	CASSIETGDSPLHF
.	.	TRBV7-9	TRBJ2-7	TGTGCCAGCAGCTTCTCAGCGGGCGCCGGGGAGCAGTACTTC	CASSFSAGAGEQYF
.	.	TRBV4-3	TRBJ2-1	TGCGCCAGCAGCCAAATGACTCTGGTCAATGAGCAGTTCTTC	CASSQMTLVNEQFF
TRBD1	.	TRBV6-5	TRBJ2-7	TGTGCCAGCAGTAGCGCCGGGACAGGGGGCGTCGAGCAGTACTTC	CASSSAGTGGVEQYF
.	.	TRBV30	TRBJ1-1	TGTGCCTGGAGCGCCGGGACGGGATTAGAAGCTTTCTTT	CAWSAGTGLEAFF
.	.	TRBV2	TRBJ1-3	TGTGCCAGCAGTGGGACAGTTACTGGAAACACCATATATTTT	CASSGTVTGNTIYF
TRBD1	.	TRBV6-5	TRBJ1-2	TGTGCCAGCAGTTACCACCAGGGGGGTGGCTACACCTTC	CASSYHQGGGYTF
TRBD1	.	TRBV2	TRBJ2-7	TGTGCCAGCAAACGGACAGGGGTAACCTACGAGCAGTACTTC	CASKRTGVTYEQYF
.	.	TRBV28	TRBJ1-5	TGTGCCAGGACTCACCGGGAGTTT	CARTHREF
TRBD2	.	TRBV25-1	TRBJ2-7	TGTGCCAGCAGTCGGGAGGGGGGGTCCTACGAGCAGTACTTC	CASSREGGSYEQYF
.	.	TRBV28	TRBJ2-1	TGTGCCAGCAGTGGGTACAATGAGCAGTTCTTC	CASSGYNEQFF
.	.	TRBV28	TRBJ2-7	TGTGCCAGCAGTTTAGGTCACCTCTACGAGCAGTACTTC	CASSLGHLYEQYF
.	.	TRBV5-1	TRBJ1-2	TGCGCCAGCAGCTTGGAAGGGGCTGGCTATGGCTACACCTTC	CASSLEGAGYGYTF
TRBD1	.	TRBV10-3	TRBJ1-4	TGTGCCATCAGTACGGGACAGGATGAAAAACTGTTTTTT	CAISTGQDEKLFF
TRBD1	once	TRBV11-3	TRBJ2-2	TGTGCCAGCGGGGGACAGTCGAACACCGGGGAGCTGTTTTTT	CASGGQSNTGELFF
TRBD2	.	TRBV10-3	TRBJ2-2	TGTGCCATCAGTGATGGCGGGGGCACCGGGGAGCTGTTTTTT	CAISDGGGTGELFF
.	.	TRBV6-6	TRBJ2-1	TGTGCCAGCAGGTATGACACGTACAATGAGCAGTTCTTC	CASRYDTYNEQFF
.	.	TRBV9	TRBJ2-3	TGTGCCAGCAGCGCGACAGCAGATACGCAGTATTTT	CASSATADTQYF
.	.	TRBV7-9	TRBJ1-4	TGTGCCAGCAGCTTAACCGGAACCTTTGAAAAACTGTTTTTT	CASSLTGTFEKLFF
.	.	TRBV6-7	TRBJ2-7	TGTGCCAGCAGTTACGGTAGGGGTACGTACGAGCAGTACTTC	CASSYGRGTYEQYF
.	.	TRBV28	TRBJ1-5	TGTGCCAGCACCCCTTTCTGGGGAGGGAGCTATAGCAATCAGCCCCAGCATTTT	CASTPFWGGSYSNQPQHF
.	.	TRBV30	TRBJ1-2	TGTGCCTGGAGTGTTTTTGGCAGATCCTACACCTTC	CAWSVFGRSYTF
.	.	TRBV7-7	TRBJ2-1	TGTGCTAGCAGCTTAGCCCCAGGGGTGGATGAGCAGTTCTTC	CASSLAPGVDEQFF
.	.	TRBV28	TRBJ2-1	TGTGCCAGCAGTTTTAGCCTAGACAATGAGCAGTTCTTC	CASSFSLDNEQFF
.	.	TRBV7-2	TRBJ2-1	TGTGCCAGCGCCCCTAGAGGTTCCTACAATGAGCAGTTCTTC	CASAPRGSYNEQFF
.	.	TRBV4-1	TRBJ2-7	TGCGCCAGCAGCCAAGAGAGCGAGCGGACATACGAGCAGTACTTC	CASSQESERTYEQYF
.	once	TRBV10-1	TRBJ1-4	TGCGCCAGCATTTCATGGGGAGGGGAAAAACTGTTTTTT	CASISWGGEKLFF
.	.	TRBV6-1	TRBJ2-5	TGTGCCAGCAGCCAGGGAATCATGGAGACCCAGTACTTC	CASSQGIMETQYF
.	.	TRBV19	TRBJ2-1	TGTGCCAGCGGGAGTCAGCGGATAGAAAGGGCCCATTACAATGAGCAGTTCTTC	CASGSQRIERAHYNEQFF
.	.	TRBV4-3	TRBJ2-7	TGCGCCAGCAGCCAAGACTCGAGCGGTGCCTACGAGCAGTACTTC	CASSQDSSGAYEQYF
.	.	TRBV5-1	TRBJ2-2	TGCGCCAGCAGCGTTCCAAGGAACACCGGGGAGCTGTTTTTT	CASSVPRNTGELFF
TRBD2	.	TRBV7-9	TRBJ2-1	TGTGCCAGCAGCCTACTAGCGGTCAGTTACAATGAGCAGTTCTTC	CASSLLAVSYNEQFF
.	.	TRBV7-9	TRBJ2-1	TGTGCCAGCAGCCCGAGAGAGCCTCTCTACAATGAGCAGTTCTTC	CASSPREPLYNEQFF
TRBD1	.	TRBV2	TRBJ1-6	TGTGCCACCGCGGACAGGGCTAATTCACCCCTCCACTTT	CATADRANSPLHF
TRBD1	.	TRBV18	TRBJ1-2	TGTGCCAGCTCTCCCATGGAGACAGGGGGCTATGGCTACACCTTC	CASSPMETGGYGYTF
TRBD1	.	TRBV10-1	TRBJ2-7	TGCGCCAGCAGTGATACCGGGACAGGGAACCCCTACGAGCAGTACTTC	CASSDTGTGNPYEQYF
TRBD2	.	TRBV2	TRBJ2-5	TGTGCCAGCATGGTCCTAGCGGTACAAGAGACCCAGTACTTC	CASMVLAVQETQYF
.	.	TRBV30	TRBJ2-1	TGTGCCTGGAGTGTAAGGGCTGGTGCCTACAATGAGCAGTTCTTC	CAWSVRAGAYNEQFF
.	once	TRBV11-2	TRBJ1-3	TGTGCCAGCAGCTTAGATGGGGGAGTTTCCATATATTTT	CASSLDGGVSIYF
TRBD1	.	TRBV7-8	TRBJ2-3	TGTGCCAGCAGCTTGACAGGGGTAGGGACAGATACGCAGTATTTT	CASSLTGVGTDTQYF
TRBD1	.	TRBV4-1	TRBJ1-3	TGCGCCAGCAGCCAGGGACAGGACAGGGGAGGAAACACCATATATTTT	CASSQGQDRGGNTIYF
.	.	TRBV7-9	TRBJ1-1	TGTGCCAGCAGCCCGCACCGGGGGGGATTGAACACTGAAGCTTTCTTT	CASSPHRGGLNTEAFF
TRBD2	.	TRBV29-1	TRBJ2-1	TGCAGCGTTGGGATTGGGACTAGCGGGGGTCCGGTGAGGAATGAGCAGTTCTTC	CSVGIGTSGGPVRNEQFF
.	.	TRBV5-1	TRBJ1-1	TGCGCCAGCAGCTCCGGGACACAGAACACTGAAGCTTTCTTT	CASSSGTQNTEAFF
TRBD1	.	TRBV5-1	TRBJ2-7	TGCGCCAGCAGCCCAGGCGGGACAGGGGTCACCTACGAGCAGTACTTC	CASSPGGTGVTYEQYF
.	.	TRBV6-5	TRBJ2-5	TGTGCCAGCGGGTGGGGGAGGCAAGAGACCCAGTACTTC	CASGWGRQETQYF
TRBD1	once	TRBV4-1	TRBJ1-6	TGCGCCAGCAGCTTAGGGACAGGTTTTACGAATTCACCCCTCCACTTT	CASSLGTGFTNSPLHF
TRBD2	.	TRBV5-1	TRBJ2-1	TGCGCCAGCAGCTTGGCAGCGGGGGTACACAATGAGCAGTTCTTC	CASSLAAGVHNEQFF
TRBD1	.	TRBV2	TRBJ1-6	TGTGCCAGCATAGAACAGGGGGCGGTTAATTCACCCCTCCACTTT	CASIEQGAVNSPLHF
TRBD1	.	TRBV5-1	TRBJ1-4	TGCGCCAGCAGCCCACAGGGGCAAGGGGAAAAACTGTTTTTT	CASSPQGQGEKLFF
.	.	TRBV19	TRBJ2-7	TGTGCCAGTAGTCCGGTGAAGAAGCGGTCCTACGAGCAGTACTTC	CASSPVKKRSYEQYF